One and the same sample provided the 12 T cell receptor beta chains below, sequenced in a study of blood T cells in healthy people across ages. Sample-barcoded 5' priming and a J-beta primer mix drove a second PCR of about 6 to 11 cycles. TCRdb independently ran MiXCR on the 5' RACE reads; one entry per CDR3 protein. The sample lists about 830,000 distinct CDR3 sequences, under 80% occurring once. Material: blood. These receptors were collected from a man younger than 45 in good health.

The chain employs TRBV4-3 and TRBJ2-5, with a weak D call TRBD1 (6 bases). V lost 4 bases and J 0 bases, leaving 24 bases between the germline ends. Looked up from germline, CDR1 is LGHNA and CDR2 is YSLEER. This CDR3 has 19 residues. CDR3 DNA sequence: TGCGCCAGCAGCCCCGACTTGGGGGCGGCAAAGCCGTACCAAGAGACCCAGTACTTC. This translates into CASSPDLGAAKPYQETQYF.

Many counts were recorded for this clonotype. The chain employs TRBV2 and TRBJ1-6; no firm D call. Trimming left V 4 bases short and J 10 bases short, with 14 bases between. The CDR3 is made up of 14 amino acids. Germline V lookup: CDR1 SNHLY, CDR2 FYNNEI. CDR3 loop: CASSADSLGSPLHF. The CDR3 DNA reads as TGTGCCAGCAGTGCTGACTCCCTAGGATCACCCCTCCACTTT. The full variable domain, in which reference TRBV2 and TRBJ1-6 provide the parts outside the CDR3, is EPEVTQTPSHQVTQMGQEVILRCVPISNHLYFYWYRQILGQKVEFLVSFYNNEISEKSEIFDDQFSVERPDGSNFTLKIRSTKLEDSAMYFCASSADSLGSPLHFGNGTRLTVT.

In nucleotides, the CDR3 is TGTGCCAGCAGCCCCGGATGGCGGGGCCCCTACGAGCAGTACTTC. It is translated as CASSPGWRGPYEQYF. The chain links TRBV5-6 to TRBJ2-7; tentative D call: TRBD2 (6 bases). The CDR3 sequence is 15 residues long. The V end lost 4 bases, the J end lost 2 bases, and 16 bases lay between the germline ends. The V gene's germline CDR1 is SGHDT and CDR2 YYEEEE.

This sequence joins TRBV2 and TRBJ1-5; D gene unclear. This CDR3 has 14 residues. Germline-derived CDR1 and CDR2 are SNHLY and FYNNEI. With 4 bases removed from V and 3 bases from J, the gap between germline ends came to 10 bases. The CDR3 nucleotides are TGTGCCAGCAGTGCTCACAGTAACAATCAGCCCCAGCATTTT. Encoded protein: CASSAHSNNQPQHF.

CDR3 in amino acids: CASRDSVNSLNGYTF. The CDR3, as DNA: TGTGCCAGCAGAGACTCCGTTAACTCCCTAAATGGCTACACCTTC. V and J are TRBV2 and TRBJ1-2; D gene uncertain. Between the trimmed V and J ends, which lost 6 bases and 6 bases, there was a span of 20 bases. CDR3 length: 15 residues. Germline-derived CDR1 and CDR2 are SNHLY and FYNNEI.

The V call is TRBV12-3 or TRBV12-4, the J call TRBJ2-2; 8 nucleotides match TRBD2. CDR3 length equals 15 residues. The V and J ends lost 3 bases and 6 bases, in that order; junction bases with no gene match: 6. CDR3 sequence (DNA): TGTGCCAGCAGTTTTAGTCCGGGAGGGCCCGGGGAGCTGTTTTTT. Translation gives CASSFSPGGPGELFF.

This clonotype was seen a single time. The chain recombines TRBV4-2 with TRBJ1-5; no reliable D call. The germline V and J ends were trimmed by 0 bases and 0 bases, with 9 bases remaining between them. Germline V gene lookup returns CDR1 LGHNA and CDR2 YNFKEQ. The length of the CDR3 is 16 residues. CDR3 bases: TGTGCCAGCAGCCAAGAGGGGTCGTCTAGCAATCAGCCCCAGCATTTT. It encodes CASSQEGSSSNQPQHF.

The rearrangement links TRBV4-3 to TRBJ2-3; tentatively, D is TRBD2 (6 bases). From germline, CDR1 is LGHNA and CDR2 YSLEER. The CDR3 has 16 amino acids. V gave up 0 bases and J gave up 5 bases, with 15 bases separating them. The CDR3, as DNA: TGCGCCAGCAGCCAAGATCTTCCCGGGGGAGGAGATACGCAGTATTTT. It translates to CASSQDLPGGGDTQYF.

The chain couples TRBV2 to TRBJ2-1, with 10 nucleotides matching TRBD2. The ends lost 9 bases at V and 4 bases at J; junction bases unmatched: 6. The CDR3 has 14 amino acids. Germline CDR1 and CDR2: SNHLY and FYNNEI. The CDR3 DNA is TGTGCCAGGGGGACTAGCGACCTTTACAATGAGCAGTTCTTC. Translation: CARGTSDLYNEQFF. The full variable domain, with the rest looked up from reference TRBV2 and TRBJ2-1, is EPEVTQTPSHQVTQMGQEVILRCVPISNHLYFYWYRQILGQKVEFLVSFYNNEISEKSEIFDDQFSVERPDGSNFTLKIRSTKLEDSAMYFCARGTSDLYNEQFFGPGTRLTVL.

The genes are TRBV7-2 and TRBJ2-5; D unclear. The V end was cut by 4 bases, the J end by 11 bases, with 23 bases between. This CDR3 comprises 15 residues. CDR1 SGHTA and CDR2 FQGNSA come from the germline V gene. The CDR3 DNA sequence: TGTGCCAGCAGCTCCTCCGGTACTAAATACAATGAGCAGTACTTC. This gives the protein CASSSSGTKYNEQYF.

The chain combines TRBV30 with TRBJ2-7; D unresolved. CDR1 and CDR2 from the germline V gene are GTSNPN and SVGIG (reference sequence). This CDR3 is 11 amino acids long. Trimming removed 5 bases from V and 5 bases from J, with 10 bases in between. CDR3 nucleotide sequence: TGTGCCTGGGGCTCCGTTCACGAGCAGTACTTC. Translation gives CAWGSVHEQYF.

This clonotype has only a few counts. The V call is TRBV5-1, the J call TRBJ1-1; 7 nucleotides line up with TRBD1. The V and J ends lost 4 bases and 4 bases, in that order; junction bases with no gene match: 10. The CDR3 sequence is 15 residues long. Germline V lookup: CDR1 SGHRS, CDR2 YFSETQ. CDR3 in DNA: TGCGCCAGCAGCGTTACAGGGGCCCTCGCCACTGAAGCTTTCTTT. It encodes CASSVTGALATEAFF.